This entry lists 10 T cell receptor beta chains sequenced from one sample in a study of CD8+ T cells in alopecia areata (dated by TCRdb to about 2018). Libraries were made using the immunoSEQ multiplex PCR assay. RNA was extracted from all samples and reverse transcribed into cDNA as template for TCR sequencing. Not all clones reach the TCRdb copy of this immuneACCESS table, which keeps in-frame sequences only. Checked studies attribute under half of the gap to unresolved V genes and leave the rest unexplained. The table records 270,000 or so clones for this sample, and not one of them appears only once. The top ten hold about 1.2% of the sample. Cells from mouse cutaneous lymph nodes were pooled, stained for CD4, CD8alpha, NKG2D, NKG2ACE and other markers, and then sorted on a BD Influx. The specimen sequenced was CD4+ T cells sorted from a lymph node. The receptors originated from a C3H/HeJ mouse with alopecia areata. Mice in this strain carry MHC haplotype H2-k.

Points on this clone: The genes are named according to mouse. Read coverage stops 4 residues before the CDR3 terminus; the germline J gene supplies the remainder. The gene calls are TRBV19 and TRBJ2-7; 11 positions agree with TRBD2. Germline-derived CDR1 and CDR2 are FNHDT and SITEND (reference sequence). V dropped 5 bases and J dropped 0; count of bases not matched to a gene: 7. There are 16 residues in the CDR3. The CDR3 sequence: CASRRTGGTHSYEQYF. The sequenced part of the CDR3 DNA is TGTGCCAGCAGGCGGACTGGGGGGACTCACTCCTAT.

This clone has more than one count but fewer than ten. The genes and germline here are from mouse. CDR3 loop: CASSERGRGSDYTF. Incomplete CDR3 DNA: TGTGCCAGCAGTGAGAGGGGGCGGGGCTCC. The chain links TRBV13-1 to TRBJ1-2; 7 nucleotides agree with TRBD1. The read ends 4 residues early relative to the CDR3; the germline J gene fills the gap. Germline V gives CDR1 NSHNY, CDR2 SYGAGN. The trim removed 2 bases at V and 4 bases at J, leaving 5 bases unmatched. This CDR3 has 14 residues.

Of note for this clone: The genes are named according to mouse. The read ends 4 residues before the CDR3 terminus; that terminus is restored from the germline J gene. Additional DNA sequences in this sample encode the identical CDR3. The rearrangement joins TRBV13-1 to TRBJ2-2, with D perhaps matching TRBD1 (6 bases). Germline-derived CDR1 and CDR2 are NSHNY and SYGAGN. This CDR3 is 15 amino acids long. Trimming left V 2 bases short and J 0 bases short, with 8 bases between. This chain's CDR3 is CASSEGGSNTGQLYF. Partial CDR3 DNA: TGTGCCAGCAGTGAAGGGGGTTCAAACACCGGG.

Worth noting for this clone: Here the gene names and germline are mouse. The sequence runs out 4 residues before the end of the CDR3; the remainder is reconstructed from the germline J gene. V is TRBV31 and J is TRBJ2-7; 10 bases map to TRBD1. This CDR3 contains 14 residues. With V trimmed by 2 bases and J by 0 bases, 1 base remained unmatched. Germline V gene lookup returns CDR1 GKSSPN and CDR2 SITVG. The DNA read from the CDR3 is TGTGCCTGGAGTTGGACAGGGGGCTCCTAT. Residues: CAWSWTGGSY. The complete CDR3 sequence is CAWSWTGGSYEQYF.

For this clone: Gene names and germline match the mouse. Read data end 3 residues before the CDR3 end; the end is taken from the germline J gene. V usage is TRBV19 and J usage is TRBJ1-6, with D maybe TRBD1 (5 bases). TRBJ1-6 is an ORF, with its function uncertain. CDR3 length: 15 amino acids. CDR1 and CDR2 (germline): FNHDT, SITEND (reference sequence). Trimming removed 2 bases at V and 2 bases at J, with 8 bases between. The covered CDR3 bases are TGTGCCAGCAGTATCAGGGAGGCCTATAATTCGCCC. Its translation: CASSIREAYNSP. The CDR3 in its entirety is CASSIREAYNSPLYF.

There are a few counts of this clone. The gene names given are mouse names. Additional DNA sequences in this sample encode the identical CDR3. CDR3 region: CASSLPGQGNTGQLYF. The part of the CDR3 DNA that was read is TGTGCCAGCTCTCTCCCGGGACAGGGAAACACCGGG. V is TRBV12-1 and J is TRBJ2-2; 9 nucleotides line up with TRBD1. The CDR3 extends 4 residues past the end of the read, so its final part is completed from the germline J gene. The germline V gene has CDR1 SGHSN and CDR2 HYEKVE. After removal of 0 bases from V and 1 base from J, the junction contained 2 bases not matched to a gene. This CDR3 comprises 16 residues.

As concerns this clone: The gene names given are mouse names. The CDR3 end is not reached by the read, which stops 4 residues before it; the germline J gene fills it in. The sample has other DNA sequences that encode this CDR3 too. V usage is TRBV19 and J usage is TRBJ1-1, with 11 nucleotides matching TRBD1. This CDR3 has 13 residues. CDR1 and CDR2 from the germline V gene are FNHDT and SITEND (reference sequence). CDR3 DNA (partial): TGTGCCAGCAGTCGGGACAGGGGGACA. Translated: CASSRDRGT. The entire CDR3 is CASSRDRGTEVFF.

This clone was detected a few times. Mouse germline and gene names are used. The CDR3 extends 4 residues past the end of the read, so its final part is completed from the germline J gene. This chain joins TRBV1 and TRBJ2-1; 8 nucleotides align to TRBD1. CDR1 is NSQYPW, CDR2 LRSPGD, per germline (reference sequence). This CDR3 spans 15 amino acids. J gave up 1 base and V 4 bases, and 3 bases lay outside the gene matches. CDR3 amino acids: CTCSGQGSNYAEQFF. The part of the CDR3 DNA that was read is TGCACCTGCAGTGGACAGGGGTCAAACTATGCT.

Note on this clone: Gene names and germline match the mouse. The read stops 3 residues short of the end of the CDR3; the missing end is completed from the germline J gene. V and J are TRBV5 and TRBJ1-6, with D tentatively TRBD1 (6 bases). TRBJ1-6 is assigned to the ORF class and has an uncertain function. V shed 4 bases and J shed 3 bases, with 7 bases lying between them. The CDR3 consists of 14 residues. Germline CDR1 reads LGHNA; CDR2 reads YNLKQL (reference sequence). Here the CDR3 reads CASSPQGYNSPLYF. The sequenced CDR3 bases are TGTGCCAGCAGCCCACAGGGCTATAATTCGCCC.

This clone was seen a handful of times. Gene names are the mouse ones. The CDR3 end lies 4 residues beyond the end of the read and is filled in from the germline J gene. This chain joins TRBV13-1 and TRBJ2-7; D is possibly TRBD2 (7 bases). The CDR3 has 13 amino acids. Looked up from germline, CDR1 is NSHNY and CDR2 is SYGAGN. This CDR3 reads CASSDVGGNEQYF. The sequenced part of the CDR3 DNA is TGTGCCAGCAGTGATGTGGGGGGCAAT.